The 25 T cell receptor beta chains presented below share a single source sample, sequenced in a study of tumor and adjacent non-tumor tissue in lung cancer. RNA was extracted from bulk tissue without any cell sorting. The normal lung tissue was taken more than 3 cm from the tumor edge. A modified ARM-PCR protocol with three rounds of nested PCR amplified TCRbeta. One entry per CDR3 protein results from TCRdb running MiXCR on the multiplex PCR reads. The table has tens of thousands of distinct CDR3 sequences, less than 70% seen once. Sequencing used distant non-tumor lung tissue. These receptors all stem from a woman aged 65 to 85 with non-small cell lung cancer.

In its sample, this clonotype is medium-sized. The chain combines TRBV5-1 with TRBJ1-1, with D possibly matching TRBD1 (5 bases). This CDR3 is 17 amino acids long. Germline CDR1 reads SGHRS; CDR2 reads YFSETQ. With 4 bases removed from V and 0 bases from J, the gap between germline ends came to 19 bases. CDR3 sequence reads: CASSTRDGAFMNTEAFF. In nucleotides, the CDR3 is TGCGCCAGCAGCACCCGGGACGGCGCTTTCATGAACACTGAAGCTTTCTTT.

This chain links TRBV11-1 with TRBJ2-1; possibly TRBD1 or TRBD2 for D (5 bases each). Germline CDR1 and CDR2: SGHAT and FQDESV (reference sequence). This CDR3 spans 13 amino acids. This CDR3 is CVGSPGPVGEQFF. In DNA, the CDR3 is TGTGTCGGCAGCCCGGGGCCCGTCGGTGAGCAGTTCTTC.

CDR3 nucleotide sequence: TGTGCCATCTCCCCTGTCGGAGATGACTACACCTTC. Translated, it gives CAISPVGDDYTF. The chain carries TRBV12-3 or TRBV12-4 and TRBJ1-2; no firm D call. This CDR3 comprises 12 residues. V shed 10 bases and J shed 10 bases, with 19 bases lying between them.

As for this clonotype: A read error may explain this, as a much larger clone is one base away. In DNA, the CDR3 is TGTGCCAGCAGCCCGGGGGCCCAGTCCTACAATGAGCAGTTCTTC. As protein: CASSPGAQSYNEQFF. This chain connects TRBV5-6 to TRBJ2-1; TRBD1 or TRBD2 may be the D gene (6 bases each). The germline V gene has CDR1 SGHDT and CDR2 YYEEEE. V was shortened by 4 bases and J by 1 base, with 12 bases between the two germline ends. The CDR3 has 15 amino acids.

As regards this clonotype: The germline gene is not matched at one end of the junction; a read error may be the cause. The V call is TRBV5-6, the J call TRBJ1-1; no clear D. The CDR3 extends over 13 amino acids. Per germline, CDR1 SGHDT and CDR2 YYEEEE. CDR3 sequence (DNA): TGTGCCAGCAGCTGGACGGAGAACAGTGAAGTTTTCTTT. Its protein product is CASSWTENSEVFF.

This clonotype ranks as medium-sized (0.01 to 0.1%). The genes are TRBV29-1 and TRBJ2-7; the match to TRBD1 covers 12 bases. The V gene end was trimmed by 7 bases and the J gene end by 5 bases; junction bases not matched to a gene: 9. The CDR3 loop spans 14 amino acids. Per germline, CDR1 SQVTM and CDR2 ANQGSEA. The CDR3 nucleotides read TGCAGCGCTGACACCGGGACAGGGGGCAACGAGCAGTACTTC. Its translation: CSADTGTGGNEQYF.

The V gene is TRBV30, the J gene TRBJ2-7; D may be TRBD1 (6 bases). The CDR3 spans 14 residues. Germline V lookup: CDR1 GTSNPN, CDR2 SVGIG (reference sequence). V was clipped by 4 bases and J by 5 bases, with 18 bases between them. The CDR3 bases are TGTGCCTGGAACTGGGACAAGGGGCCGCACGAGCAGTACTTC. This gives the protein CAWNWDKGPHEQYF.

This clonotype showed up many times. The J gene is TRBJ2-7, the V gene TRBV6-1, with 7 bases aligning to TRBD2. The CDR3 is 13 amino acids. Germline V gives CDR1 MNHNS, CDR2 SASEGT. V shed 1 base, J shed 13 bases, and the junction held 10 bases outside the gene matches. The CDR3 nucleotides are TGTGCCAGCAGTGAAGGGGGGGGAGCCCGGGATTACTTC. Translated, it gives CASSEGGGARDYF.

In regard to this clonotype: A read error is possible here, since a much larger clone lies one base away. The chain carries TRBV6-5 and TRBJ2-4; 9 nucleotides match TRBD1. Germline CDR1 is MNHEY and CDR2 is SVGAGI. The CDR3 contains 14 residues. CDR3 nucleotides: TGTGTCAGCAGTTACCAGGACAGGGGAACCATTCAGTACTTC. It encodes CVSSYQDRGTIQYF.

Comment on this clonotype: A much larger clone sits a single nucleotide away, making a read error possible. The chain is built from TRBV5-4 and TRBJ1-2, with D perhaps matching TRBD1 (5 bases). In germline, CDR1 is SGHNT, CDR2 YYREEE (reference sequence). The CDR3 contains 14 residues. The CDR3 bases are TGTACCAGCAGCTCGCGGGGGGAACCGGGTGGCTACACCTTC. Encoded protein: CTSSSRGEPGGYTF.

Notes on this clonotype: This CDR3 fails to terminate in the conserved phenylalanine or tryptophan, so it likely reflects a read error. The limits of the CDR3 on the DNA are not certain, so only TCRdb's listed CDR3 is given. The CDR3 loop is CASNLVLTSGRLIYEQYL. This chain connects TRBV11-3 to TRBJ2-7; the D call TRBD2 from the table was never checked on the DNA. A total of 18 residues make up the CDR3, ends included. Looked up from germline, CDR1 is SGHNT and CDR2 is YENEEA.

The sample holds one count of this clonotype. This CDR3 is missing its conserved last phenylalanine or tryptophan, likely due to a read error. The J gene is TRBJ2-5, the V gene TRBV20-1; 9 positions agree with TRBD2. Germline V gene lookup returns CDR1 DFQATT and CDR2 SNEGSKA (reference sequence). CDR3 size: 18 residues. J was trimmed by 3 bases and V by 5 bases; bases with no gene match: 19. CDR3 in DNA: TGCAGTGCTCACGATAGCGGGAGATCTAACAGCTTTGAAGAGACCCAGTACTCC. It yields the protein CSAHDSGRSNSFEETQYS.

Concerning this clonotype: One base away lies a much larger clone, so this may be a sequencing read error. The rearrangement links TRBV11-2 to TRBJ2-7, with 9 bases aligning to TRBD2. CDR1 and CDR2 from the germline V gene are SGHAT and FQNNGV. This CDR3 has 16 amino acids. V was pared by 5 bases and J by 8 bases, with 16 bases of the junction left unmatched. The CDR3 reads CASSPWGSGGQYKQYF. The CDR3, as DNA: TGTGCCAGCAGCCCCTGGGGTAGCGGGGGACAATACAAGCAGTACTTC.

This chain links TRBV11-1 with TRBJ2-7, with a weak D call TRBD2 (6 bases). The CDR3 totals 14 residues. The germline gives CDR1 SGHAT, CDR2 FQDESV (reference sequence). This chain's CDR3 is CSNSFEAGRYEQYF. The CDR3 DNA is TGTTCCAACAGTTTCGAAGCGGGTCGGTACGAGCAGTACTTC.

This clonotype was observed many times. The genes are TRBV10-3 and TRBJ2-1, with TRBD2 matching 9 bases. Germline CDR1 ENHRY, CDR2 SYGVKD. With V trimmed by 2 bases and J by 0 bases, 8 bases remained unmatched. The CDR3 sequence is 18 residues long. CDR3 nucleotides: TGTGCCATCAGTGAGCAGGCTAGCGGGGCAAGCTCCTACAATGAGCAGTTCTTC. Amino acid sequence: CAISEQASGASSYNEQFF.

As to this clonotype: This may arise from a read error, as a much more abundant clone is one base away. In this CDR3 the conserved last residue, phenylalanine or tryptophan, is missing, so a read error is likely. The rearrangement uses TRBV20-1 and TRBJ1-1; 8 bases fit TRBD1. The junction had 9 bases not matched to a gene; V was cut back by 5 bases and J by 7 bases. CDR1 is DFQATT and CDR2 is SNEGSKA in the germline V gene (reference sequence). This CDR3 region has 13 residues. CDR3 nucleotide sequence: TGCAGTGCTCCAACAAGGACAGGGATTGAAGCTTTCCTT. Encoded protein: CSAPTRTGIEAFL.

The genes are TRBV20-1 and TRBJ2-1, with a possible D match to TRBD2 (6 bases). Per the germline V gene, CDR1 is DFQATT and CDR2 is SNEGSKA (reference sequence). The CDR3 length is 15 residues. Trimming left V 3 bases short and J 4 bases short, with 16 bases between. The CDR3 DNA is TGCAGTGCTAGTGATGGCGCGGGACTTTACAATGAGCAGTTCTTC. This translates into CSASDGAGLYNEQFF.

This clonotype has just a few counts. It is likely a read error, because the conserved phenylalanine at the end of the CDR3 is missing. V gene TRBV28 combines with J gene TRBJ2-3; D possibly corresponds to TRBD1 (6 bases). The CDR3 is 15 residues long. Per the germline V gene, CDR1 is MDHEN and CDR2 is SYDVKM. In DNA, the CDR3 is TGTGCCAGCAGTTTGCCCTCGGAGTTGACAGGTACGCAGTATTCT. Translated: CASSLPSELTGTQYS.

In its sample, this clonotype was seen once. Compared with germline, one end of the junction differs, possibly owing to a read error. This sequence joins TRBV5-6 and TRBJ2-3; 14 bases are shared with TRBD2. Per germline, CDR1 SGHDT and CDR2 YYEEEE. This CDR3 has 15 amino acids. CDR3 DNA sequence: TGTACCAGCAGCCGACTAGCGGGAGGGACGGATACGCAGTATTTT. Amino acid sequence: CTSSRLAGGTDTQYF.

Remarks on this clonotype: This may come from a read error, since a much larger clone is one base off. CDR3 region: CSPYGTGGPTDTQYF. Written as DNA, the CDR3 is TGCAGTCCGTACGGGACGGGAGGGCCCACAGATACGCAGTATTTT. This rearrangement joins TRBV20-1 to TRBJ2-3; 8 bases line up with TRBD2. The CDR3 consists of 15 residues. CDR1 and CDR2 from the germline V gene are DFQATT and SNEGSKA (reference sequence). Trimming cost V 8 bases and J 2 bases; bases outside gene matches: 12.

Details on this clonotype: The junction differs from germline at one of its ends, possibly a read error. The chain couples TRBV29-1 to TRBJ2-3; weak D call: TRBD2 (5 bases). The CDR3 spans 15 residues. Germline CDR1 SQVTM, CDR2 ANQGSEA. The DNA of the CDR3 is TGCAGCGTTGAAATTCGGGAAAGAGGCACAGATACGCAGTGTTTT. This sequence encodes CSVEIRERGTDTQCF.

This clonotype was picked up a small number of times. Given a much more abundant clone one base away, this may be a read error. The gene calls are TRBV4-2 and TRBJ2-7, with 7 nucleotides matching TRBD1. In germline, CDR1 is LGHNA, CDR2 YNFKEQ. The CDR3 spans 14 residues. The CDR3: CASSPTGQSYGQYF. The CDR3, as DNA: TGTGCCAGCAGCCCGACGGGACAGAGCTACGGGCAGTACTTC.

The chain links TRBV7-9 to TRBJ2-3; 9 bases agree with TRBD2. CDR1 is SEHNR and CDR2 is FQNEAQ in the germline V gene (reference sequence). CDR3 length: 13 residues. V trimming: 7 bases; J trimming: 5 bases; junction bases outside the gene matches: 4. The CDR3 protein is CASKPSGVDTQYF. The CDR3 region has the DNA TGTGCCAGCAAACCTAGCGGGGTAGATACGCAGTATTTT. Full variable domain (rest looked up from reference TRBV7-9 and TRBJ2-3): DTGVSQNPRHKITKRGQNVTFRCDPISEHNRLYWYRQTLGQGPEFLTYFQNEAQLEKSRLLSDRFSAERPKGSFSTLEIQRTEQGDSAMYLCASKPSGVDTQYFGPGTRLTVL.

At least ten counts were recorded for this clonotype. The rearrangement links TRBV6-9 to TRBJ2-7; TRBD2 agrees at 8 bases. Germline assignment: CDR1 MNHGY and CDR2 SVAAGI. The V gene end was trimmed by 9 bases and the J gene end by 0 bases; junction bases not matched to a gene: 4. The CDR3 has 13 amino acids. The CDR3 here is CARIAGSSYEQYF. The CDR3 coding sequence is TGTGCCAGAATAGCGGGGAGCTCCTACGAGCAGTACTTC.

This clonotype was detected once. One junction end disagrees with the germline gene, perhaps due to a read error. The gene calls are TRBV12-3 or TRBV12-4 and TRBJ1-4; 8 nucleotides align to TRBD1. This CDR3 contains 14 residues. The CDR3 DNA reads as TGTGCGAGCAGCTCGACAGGGGACTTTGGAAAACTGTTTTTT. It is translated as CASSSTGDFGKLFF.